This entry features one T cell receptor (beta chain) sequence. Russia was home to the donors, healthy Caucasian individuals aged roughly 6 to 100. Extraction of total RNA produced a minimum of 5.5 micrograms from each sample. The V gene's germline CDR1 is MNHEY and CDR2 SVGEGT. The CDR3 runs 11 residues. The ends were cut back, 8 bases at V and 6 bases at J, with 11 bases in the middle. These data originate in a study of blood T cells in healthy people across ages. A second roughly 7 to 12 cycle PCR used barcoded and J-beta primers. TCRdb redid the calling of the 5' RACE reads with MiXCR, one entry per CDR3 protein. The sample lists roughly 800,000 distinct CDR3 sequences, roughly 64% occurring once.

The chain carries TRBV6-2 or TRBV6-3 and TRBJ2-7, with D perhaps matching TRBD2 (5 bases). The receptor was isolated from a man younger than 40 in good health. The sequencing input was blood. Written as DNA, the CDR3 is TGTGCCAGCGAGGCGGGTAGCGAGCAGTACTTC. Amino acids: CASEAGSEQYF.